This T cell receptor beta chain was observed in a study of radiotherapy plus CTLA-4 blockade in lung cancer. Produced via immunoSEQ multiplex PCR; TCRdb's table is partial and in-frame only. This sample has approximately 94,000 clones, with roughly 80% found just once. CDR1 is SGHAT and CDR2 is FQNNGV in the germline V gene. The CDR3 contains 15 residues. With 4 bases removed from V and 0 bases from J, the gap between germline ends came to 10 bases. This receptor was taken from a human donor with non-small cell lung cancer that progressed on radiotherapy plus ipilimumab. The sample consisted of peripheral blood, taken from a patient treated with radiotherapy plus ipilimumab. The chain recombines TRBV11-2 with TRBJ1-3, with D hard to call. As DNA, the CDR3 is TGTGCCAGCAGCTCCAATTCAGGCTCTGGAAACACCATATATTTT. Protein sequence: CASSSNSGSGNTIYF.